Each of the 2 T cell receptor beta chains below was sequenced from the same sample in a study of CD8 T cells in Susac syndrome. Random hexamers were used to reverse transcribe an amount of roughly 0.45 to 1 ug RNA. TCRdb reprocessed the immunoSEQ multiplex PCR reads via MiXCR and lists one record per CDR3 protein. The sample holds about 140,000 distinct CDR3 sequences, around 93% seen once. The material sequenced was CD4+ T cells from PBMCs. Receptor source: a human donor with Susac syndrome.

The chain couples TRBV7-8 to TRBJ2-2; D not resolved. Germline values: CDR1 SGHVS, CDR2 FQNEAQ. V was clipped by 5 bases and J by 6 bases, with 10 bases between them. This CDR3 is built from 13 residues. The CDR3: CASSPRVPGELFF. CDR3 nucleotide sequence: TGTGCCAGCAGCCCTAGGGTACCCGGGGAGCTGTTTTTT.

V gene TRBV9 combines with J gene TRBJ2-1; 7 bases line up with TRBD2. J gave up 1 base and V 0 bases, and 10 bases lay outside the gene matches. Germline CDR1 reads SGDLS; CDR2 reads YYNGEE. There are 18 residues in the CDR3. In DNA, the CDR3 is TGTGCCAGCAGCGTAGAGCCGGAAGCGGGAACTTCCTACAATGAGCAGTTCTTC. It is translated as CASSVEPEAGTSYNEQFF.